The 15 T cell receptor beta chains below all came from one sample that was sequenced in a study of shared clonotypes between healthy human individuals (dated by TCRdb to the early 2020s). Receptor amplification or capture employed the immunoSEQ multiplex PCR assay. Entries here come from immuneACCESS through TCRdb and include only in-frame sequences with V and J called. Some clones fail to appear in such tables; in the studies checked, an unresolved V gene covers under half of the shortfall, and the cause of the remainder is unknown. Across this sample there are 1 million to 1.3 million clones, with approximately 80% seen only once. The top ten constitute 0.61% of the sample. Source material: memory CD4+ T cells from PBMCs. The cell subset or site label of this sample denotes: CD45RA-negative fraction. The origin of the receptors is a man between 18 and 29 years old in good health. Some clones in this sample may be carry-over from other donors' samples.

CDR3 amino acids: CAWTSSRVYTGELFF. The DNA of the CDR3 is TGTGCCTGGACTTCGTCGAGGGTATACACCGGGGAGCTGTTTTTT. V gene TRBV30 combines with J gene TRBJ2-2, with TRBD2 as a possible D gene (5 bases). The CDR3 has 15 residues. The ends were cut back, 4 bases at V and 3 bases at J, with 15 bases in the middle. Germline values: CDR1 GTSNPN, CDR2 SVGIG (reference sequence).

This clone was seen just once. This rearrangement joins TRBV29-1 to TRBJ2-1; 13 bases match TRBD2. The length of the CDR3 is 16 residues. The V and J ends lost 5 bases and 9 bases, in that order; junction bases with no gene match: 13. Germline loops: CDR1 SQVTM, CDR2 ANQGSEA. The CDR3 reads CSVTSGRGDLEAEQFF. In DNA form, the CDR3 reads TGCAGCGTTACTAGCGGGAGGGGAGATTTGGAAGCTGAGCAGTTCTTC.

This rearrangement joins TRBV6-5 to TRBJ2-2, with D possibly TRBD2 on 6 matching bases. Looked up from germline, CDR1 is MNHEY and CDR2 is SVGAGI. Deletions cut 5 bases from V and 0 bases from J, with 10 bases between. This CDR3 comprises 15 residues. DNA of the CDR3: TGTGCCAGCAGTAGGGACTTCGCGAACACCGGGGAGCTGTTTTTT. Amino acids: CASSRDFANTGELFF.

Notes on this clone: The identical CDR3 is also encoded by other nucleotide sequences in the sample. The V and J genes are TRBV5-1 and TRBJ2-2; 7 positions match TRBD1. V gave up 0 bases and J gave up 2 bases; unmatched junction bases: 1. Germline lookup yields CDR1 SGHRS and CDR2 YFSETQ. The CDR3 consists of 15 residues. The CDR3 DNA reads as TGCGCCAGCAGCTTGGGGGACAGAAACACCGGGGAGCTGTTTTTT. Amino acids: CASSLGDRNTGELFF. Using reference TRBV5-1 and TRBJ2-2 for the parts outside the CDR3, the full variable domain is KAGVTQTPRYLIKTRGQQVTLSCSPISGHRSVSWYQQTPGQGLQFLFEYFSETQRNKGNFPGRFSGRQFSNSRSEMNVSTLELGDSALYLCASSLGDRNTGELFFGEGSRLTVL.

The chain uses TRBV11-2 and TRBJ2-7; D may be TRBD1 (6 bases). Looked up from germline, CDR1 is SGHAT and CDR2 is FQNNGV. The CDR3 covers 16 residues. V was clipped by 3 bases and J by 0 bases, with 15 bases between them. The DNA for the CDR3 is TGTGCCAGCAGCTTGGGTGCCAGGGGTCACTCCTACGAGCAGTACTTC. Translated: CASSLGARGHSYEQYF.

The chain carries TRBV5-1 and TRBJ2-7, with D perhaps assigned TRBD1 or TRBD2 (6 bases each). The V and J ends lost 6 bases and 7 bases respectively, with 20 bases between them. Per the germline V gene, CDR1 is SGHRS and CDR2 is YFSETQ. This CDR3 has 14 amino acids. CDR3 DNA: TGCGCCAGCACGGTACAGGGCCCCGGGAGTGAGCAGTACTTC. It specifies CASTVQGPGSEQYF.

The gene calls are TRBV10-3 and TRBJ2-5; D gene unclear. The CDR3 covers 13 residues. Germline V lookup: CDR1 ENHRY, CDR2 SYGVKD. V was trimmed by 3 bases and J by 0 bases, leaving 5 bases between them. The CDR3 DNA follows: TGTGCCATCAGTGAAGCGTACCAAGAGACCCAGTACTTC. Protein product: CAISEAYQETQYF.

This clone was recorded a few times. V is TRBV27 and J is TRBJ2-1; maybe TRBD1 (6 bases). The V end was cut by 5 bases, the J end by 0 bases, with 26 bases between. There are 20 residues in the CDR3. Per germline, CDR1 MNHEY and CDR2 SMNVEV (reference sequence). The CDR3 bases are TGTGCCAGCAGTCCGGTTAGGTATCTCACACAGGGCCTCTCCTACAATGAGCAGTTCTTC. Protein: CASSPVRYLTQGLSYNEQFF.

This chain uses TRBV27 with TRBJ2-7; TRBD2 might be the D (5 bases). The germline V gene has CDR1 MNHEY and CDR2 SMNVEV (reference sequence). This CDR3 has 16 residues. V was pared by 6 bases and J by 3 bases, with 21 bases between. The CDR3 spells CASRRAPDLTNYEQYF. DNA of the CDR3: TGTGCCAGCAGGAGGGCCCCGGACCTGACCAACTACGAGCAGTACTTC.

V is TRBV7-3 and J is TRBJ1-1; D call uncertain. V lost 4 bases, J lost 3 bases, and 9 bases lay in between. The V gene's germline CDR1 is SGHTA and CDR2 FQGTGA. The CDR3 is made up of 13 amino acids. The CDR3 coding sequence is TGTGCCAGCAGCTCCGACCTGGACACTGAAGCTTTCTTT. Translation: CASSSDLDTEAFF.

The rearrangement links TRBV2 to TRBJ2-1; unclear D gene. Germline CDR1 SNHLY, CDR2 FYNNEI. The CDR3 is made up of 14 amino acids. Trimming removed 4 bases from V and 3 bases from J, with 10 bases in between. CDR3 in amino acids: CASSVMGSYNEQFF. The CDR3 DNA follows: TGTGCCAGCAGTGTCATGGGTAGCTACAATGAGCAGTTCTTC.

The rearrangement links TRBV19 to TRBJ2-6; D call uncertain. Germline V CDR1 and CDR2: LNHDA, SQIVND (reference sequence). The CDR3 is 15 residues long. Trimming removed 3 bases at V and 2 bases at J, with 8 bases between. CDR3 loop: CASSITRTGANVLTF. In DNA form, the CDR3 reads TGTGCCAGTAGTATTACAAGGACTGGGGCCAACGTCCTGACTTTC.

The chain joins TRBV7-6 to TRBJ2-3; tentative D call: TRBD1 (5 bases). The CDR3 spans 16 residues. V was shortened by 0 bases and J by 0 bases, with 10 bases between the two germline ends. Germline V gene sequence: CDR1 SGHVS, CDR2 FNYEAQ. CDR3 residues: CASSLAPTASTDTQYF. In DNA form, the CDR3 reads TGTGCCAGCAGCTTAGCACCGACAGCTAGCACAGATACGCAGTATTTT.

This clone showed up many times. The chain uses TRBV5-1 and TRBJ1-2; TRBD1 aligns across 7 bases. Germline-derived CDR1 and CDR2 are SGHRS and YFSETQ. This CDR3 has 13 amino acids. The junction had 8 bases not matched to a gene; V was cut back by 4 bases and J by 8 bases. The CDR3 region is CASSPQTGSGYTF. CDR3 coding DNA: TGCGCCAGCAGCCCCCAGACAGGGAGCGGCTACACCTTC.

V is TRBV11-2 and J is TRBJ2-1, with unresolved D. The V gene lost 5 bases and the J gene lost 0 bases, with 11 bases spanning the gap. This CDR3 has 15 residues. CDR1 is SGHAT, CDR2 FQNNGV, per germline. The CDR3 reads CASSPVRLSYNEQFF. The CDR3 bases are TGTGCCAGCAGCCCCGTGAGGCTCTCCTACAATGAGCAGTTCTTC.